This is a list of T cell receptor beta chains from one sample in a study of T cell responses to AZD1222 COVID-19 vaccine. Assay: immunoSEQ multiplex PCR; the TCRdb copy retains only in-frame clones and omits some. The table lists about 130,000 clones, approximately 88% of them singletons. Here the sequenced sample was peripheral blood, taken on day 0 of AZD1222 vaccination. These receptors all come from an adult in good health. CDR3s include the opening cysteine and the closing phenylalanine or tryptophan. Each record gives: J gene, V gene, CDR3 protein.

j_call: TRBJ1-4; v_call: TRBV25-1; cdr3_aa: CASSDRGGSDEKLFF
j_call: TRBJ1-4; v_call: TRBV2; cdr3_aa: CASIGAVDEKLFF
j_call: TRBJ2-7; v_call: TRBV7-9; cdr3_aa: CASSSYYEQYF
j_call: TRBJ2-5; v_call: TRBV11-2; cdr3_aa: CASSFGTSGKETQYF
j_call: TRBJ2-1; v_call: TRBV5-1; cdr3_aa: CASNRQGRDNEQFF
j_call: TRBJ1-5; v_call: TRBV4-2; cdr3_aa: CASSQGRDNQPQHF
j_call: TRBJ1-6; v_call: TRBV30; cdr3_aa: CAWSVTGNSPLHF
j_call: TRBJ2-5; v_call: TRBV5-1; cdr3_aa: CASSPRTGVETQYF
j_call: TRBJ2-2; v_call: TRBV27; cdr3_aa: CASSPELAGTNTGELFF
j_call: TRBJ1-3; v_call: TRBV29-1; cdr3_aa: CSVETTGLGNTIYF
j_call: TRBJ1-2; v_call: TRBV10-3; cdr3_aa: CAISVQANYGYTF
j_call: TRBJ2-7; v_call: TRBV18; cdr3_aa: CASSPTTGGSYEQYF
j_call: TRBJ1-6; v_call: TRBV27; cdr3_aa: CASSLSRVIFFGQSSYNSPLHF
j_call: TRBJ1-2; v_call: TRBV5-1; cdr3_aa: CASSSTGMVDGYTF
j_call: TRBJ1-4; v_call: TRBV6-2/TRBV6-3; cdr3_aa: CASSYWVSNEKLFF
j_call: TRBJ1-6; v_call: TRBV27; cdr3_aa: CASSLSVQGHSPLHF
j_call: TRBJ2-3; v_call: TRBV6-6; cdr3_aa: CASSSGETDTQYF
j_call: TRBJ2-3; v_call: TRBV7-2; cdr3_aa: CASSLGGTQYF
j_call: TRBJ1-2; v_call: TRBV18; cdr3_aa: CASSPYAGTAIRSYGYTF
j_call: TRBJ2-7; v_call: TRBV7-2; cdr3_aa: CASSWGTGTYEQYF
j_call: TRBJ2-1; v_call: TRBV11-2; cdr3_aa: CASSSIISYNEQFF
j_call: TRBJ2-3; v_call: TRBV2; cdr3_aa: CARGTDTQYF
j_call: TRBJ1-2; v_call: TRBV5-1; cdr3_aa: CASSLGQSHYGYTF
j_call: TRBJ1-6; v_call: TRBV3-1/TRBV3-2; cdr3_aa: CVRTRDRRDPLHF